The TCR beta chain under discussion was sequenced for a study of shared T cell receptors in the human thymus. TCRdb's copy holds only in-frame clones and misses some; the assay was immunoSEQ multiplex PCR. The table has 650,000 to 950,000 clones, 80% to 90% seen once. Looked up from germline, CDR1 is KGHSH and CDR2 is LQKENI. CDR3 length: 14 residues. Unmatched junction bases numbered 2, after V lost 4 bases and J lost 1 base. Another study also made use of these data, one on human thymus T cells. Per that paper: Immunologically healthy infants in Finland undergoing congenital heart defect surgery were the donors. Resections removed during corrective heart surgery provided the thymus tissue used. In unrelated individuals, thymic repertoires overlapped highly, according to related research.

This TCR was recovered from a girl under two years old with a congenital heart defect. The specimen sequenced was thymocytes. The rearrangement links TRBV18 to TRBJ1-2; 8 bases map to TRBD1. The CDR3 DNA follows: TGTGCCAGCTCACGGACAGGGATTAACTATGGCTACACCTTC. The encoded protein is CASSRTGINYGYTF.